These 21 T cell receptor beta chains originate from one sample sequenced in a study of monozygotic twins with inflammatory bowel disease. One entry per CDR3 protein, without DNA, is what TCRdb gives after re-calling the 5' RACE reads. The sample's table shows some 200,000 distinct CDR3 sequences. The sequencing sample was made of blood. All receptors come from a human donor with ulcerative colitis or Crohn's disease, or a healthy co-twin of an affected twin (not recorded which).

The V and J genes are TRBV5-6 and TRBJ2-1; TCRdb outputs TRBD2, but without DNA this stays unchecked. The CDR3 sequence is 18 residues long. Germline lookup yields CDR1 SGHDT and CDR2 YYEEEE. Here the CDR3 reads CASSSLGRLAGGFGEQFF.

CDR3 region: CASSQVRPRGNTEAFF. The chain is built from TRBV3-1 and TRBJ1-1; TCRdb gives TRBD1 as the D gene, but with no DNA this cannot be confirmed. The CDR3 consists of 16 residues. CDR1 LGHDT and CDR2 YNNKEL come from the germline V gene (reference sequence).

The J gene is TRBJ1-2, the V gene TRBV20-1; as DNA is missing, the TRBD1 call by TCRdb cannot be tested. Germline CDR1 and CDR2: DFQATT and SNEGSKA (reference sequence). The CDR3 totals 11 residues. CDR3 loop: CSAVTDYGYTF.

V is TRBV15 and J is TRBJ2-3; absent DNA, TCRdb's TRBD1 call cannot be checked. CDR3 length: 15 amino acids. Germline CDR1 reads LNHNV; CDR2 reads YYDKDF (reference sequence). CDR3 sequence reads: CATSRVRGYTDTQYF.

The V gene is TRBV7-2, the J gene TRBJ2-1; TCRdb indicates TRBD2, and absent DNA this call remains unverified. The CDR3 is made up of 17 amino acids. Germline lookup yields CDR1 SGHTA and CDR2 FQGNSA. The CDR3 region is CASSSLAGGLLYNEQFF.

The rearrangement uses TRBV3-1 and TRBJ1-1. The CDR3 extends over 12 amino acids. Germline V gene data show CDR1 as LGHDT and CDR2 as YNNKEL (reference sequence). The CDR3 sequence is CASSPGPPSAFF.

The CDR3 is CASTLTVLSYEQYF. This chain joins TRBV5-1 and TRBJ2-7. Looked up from germline, CDR1 is SGHRS and CDR2 is YFSETQ. The CDR3 contains 14 residues.

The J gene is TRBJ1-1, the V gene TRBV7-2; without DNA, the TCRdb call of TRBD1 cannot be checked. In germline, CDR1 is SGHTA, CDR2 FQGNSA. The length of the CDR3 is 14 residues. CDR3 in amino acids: CASSFGPWGTEAFF.

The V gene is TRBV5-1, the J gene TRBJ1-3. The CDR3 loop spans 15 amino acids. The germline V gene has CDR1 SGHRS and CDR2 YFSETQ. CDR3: CASSLTGITGNTIYF.

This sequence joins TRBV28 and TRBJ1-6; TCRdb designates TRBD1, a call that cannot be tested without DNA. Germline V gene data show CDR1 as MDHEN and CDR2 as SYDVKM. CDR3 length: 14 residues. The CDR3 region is CASRWDSPNSPLHF.

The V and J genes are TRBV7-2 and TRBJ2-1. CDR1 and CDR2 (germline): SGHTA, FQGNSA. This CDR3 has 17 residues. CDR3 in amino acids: CASSYLGRTVSYNEQFF. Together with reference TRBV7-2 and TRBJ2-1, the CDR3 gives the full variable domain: GAGVSQSPSNKVTEKGKDVELRCDPISGHTALYWYRQSLGQGLEFLIYFQGNSAPDKSGLPSDRFSAERTGGSVSTLTIQRTQQEDSAVYLCASSYLGRTVSYNEQFFGPGTRLTVL.

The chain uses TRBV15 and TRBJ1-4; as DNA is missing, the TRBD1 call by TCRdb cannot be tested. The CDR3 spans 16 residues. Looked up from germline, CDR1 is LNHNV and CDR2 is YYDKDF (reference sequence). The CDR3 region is CATSRDPGGVSEKLFF.

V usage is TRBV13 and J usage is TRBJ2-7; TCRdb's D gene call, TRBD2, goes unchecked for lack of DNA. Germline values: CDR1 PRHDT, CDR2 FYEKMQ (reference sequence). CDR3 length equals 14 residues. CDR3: CASSRGRPLREQYF.

CDR3 sequence reads: CASSGTVGNTIYF. V usage is TRBV7-8 and J usage is TRBJ1-3; TCRdb's D call, TRBD1, is unchecked because there is no DNA. The CDR3 spans 13 residues. Germline CDR1 SGHVS, CDR2 FQNEAQ.

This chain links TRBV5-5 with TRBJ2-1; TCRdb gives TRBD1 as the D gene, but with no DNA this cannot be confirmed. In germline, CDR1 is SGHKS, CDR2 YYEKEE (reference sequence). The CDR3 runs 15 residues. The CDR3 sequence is CASSLVPGPTYEQFF.

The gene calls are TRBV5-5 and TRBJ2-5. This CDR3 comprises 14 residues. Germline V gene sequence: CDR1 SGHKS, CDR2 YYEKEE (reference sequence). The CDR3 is CASSLGQTQETQYF.

CDR3 amino acids: CASSFRNSNQPQHF. The rearrangement uses TRBV12-3 or TRBV12-4 and TRBJ1-5. The CDR3 length is 14 residues.

The CDR3 sequence: CSVVHYLTYEQYF. The chain links TRBV29-1 to TRBJ2-7. Germline V gene lookup returns CDR1 SQVTM and CDR2 ANQGSEA. This CDR3 comprises 13 residues.

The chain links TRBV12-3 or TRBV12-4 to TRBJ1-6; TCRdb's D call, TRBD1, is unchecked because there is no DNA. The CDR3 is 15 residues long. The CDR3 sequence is CASSVGGTYNSPLHF.

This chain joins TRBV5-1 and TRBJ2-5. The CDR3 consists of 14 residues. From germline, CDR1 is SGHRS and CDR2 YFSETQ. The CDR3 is CASSLGQLEETQYF.

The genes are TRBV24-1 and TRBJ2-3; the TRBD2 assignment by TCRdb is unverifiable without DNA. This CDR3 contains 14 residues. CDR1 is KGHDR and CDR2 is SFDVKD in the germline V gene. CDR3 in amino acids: CATSDSGTSATQYF.